These T cell receptor beta chains were read from a single sample in a study of OX40 agonist ivuxolimab in advanced cancers. Using immunoSEQ multiplex PCR, the repertoire was profiled, and TCRdb retains in-frame clones only, with some absent. Seen here are around 84,000 clones, more than 80% observed once, and the top ten hold 0.51%. This specimen was CD4+ or CD8+ T cells sorted from blood, taken in a trial of the OX40 agonist ivuxolimab. The origin of the receptors is an adult with an advanced solid tumor such as melanoma, head and neck, liver or kidney cancer. The CDR3 runs from the conserved cysteine through the conserved F or W. A D gene is named only where the DNA matches it firmly. Clone size is stated in some rows and not others, as once, few, many or a class when expanded.

j_call clone_size d_call v_call cdr3_aa cdr3_nt
TRBJ1-2 . . TRBV6-6 CASVPEPTNYGYTF TGTGCCAGCGTCCCCGAGCCTACAAACTATGGCTACACCTTC
TRBJ1-5 . . TRBV6-1 CASTLNLDFQPQHF TGTGCCAGCACTCTGAATTTGGATTTTCAGCCCCAGCATTTT
TRBJ2-1 . TRBD1 TRBV5-1 CASSPRTGDRSSYNEQFF TGCGCCAGCAGCCCGAGGACAGGGGATAGGAGCTCCTACAATGAGCAGTTCTTC
TRBJ1-5 . . TRBV6-1 CASSEFHDGVITDSNQPQHF TGTGCCAGCAGTGAATTTCACGATGGAGTGATAACAGATAGCAATCAGCCCCAGCATTTT
TRBJ2-1 . . TRBV9 CASSVGTDTVNEQFF TGTGCCAGCAGCGTTGGGACGGACACCGTCAATGAGCAGTTCTTC
TRBJ2-6 . . TRBV19 CASSIGQAGANVLTF TGTGCCAGTAGTATCGGCCAGGCTGGGGCCAACGTCCTGACTTTC
TRBJ1-5 . TRBD1 TRBV13 CASSLGQGMQPQHF TGTGCCAGCAGCCTGGGACAGGGTATGCAGCCCCAGCATTTT
TRBJ2-7 . TRBD1 TRBV19 CASARSGGNEQYF TGTGCCAGCGCGCGGTCAGGGGGCAACGAGCAGTACTTC
TRBJ1-5 . . TRBV7-2 CASSLEWGNQPQHF TGTGCCAGCAGCTTAGAGTGGGGCAATCAGCCCCAGCATTTT
TRBJ2-5 . TRBD2 TRBV19 CASSLGLAGVETQYF TGTGCCAGTAGTCTCGGACTAGCGGGGGTAGAGACCCAGTACTTC
TRBJ2-3 . . TRBV6-6 CASTSGAPSTDTQYF TGTGCCAGCACCTCAGGGGCACCTAGCACAGATACGCAGTATTTT
TRBJ2-3 . . TRBV9 CASSRDPRTDTQYF TGTGCCAGCAGCCGGGACCCCCGCACAGATACGCAGTATTTT
TRBJ2-1 . . TRBV7-8 CASTVEGEQFF TGTGCCAGCACGGTAGAGGGTGAGCAGTTCTTC
TRBJ1-5 . TRBD1 TRBV28 CASRPAGGRGNQPQHF TGTGCCAGCAGGCCCGCAGGGGGCAGAGGCAATCAGCCCCAGCATTTT
TRBJ2-7 . . TRBV9 CASSGDVSSYEQYF TGTGCCAGCAGTGGGGACGTAAGCTCCTACGAGCAGTACTTC
TRBJ2-2 . TRBD1 TRBV18 CASSLGQGSTGELFF TGTGCCAGCTCACTAGGACAGGGGAGCACCGGGGAGCTGTTTTTT
TRBJ2-7 once TRBD2 TRBV11-1 CASSQSGTSGDYEQYF TGTGCCAGCAGCCAGTCCGGGACTAGCGGGGACTACGAGCAGTACTTC
TRBJ2-3 once TRBD2 TRBV5-1 CASSLVSAGDSDTQYF TGCGCCAGCAGCTTGGTTTCTGCGGGAGACTCGGATACGCAGTATTTT
TRBJ1-4 . TRBD1 TRBV4-3 CASSQDLHRGPYVEKLFF TGCGCCAGCAGCCAAGACCTTCACAGGGGGCCGTACGTTGAAAAACTGTTTTTT
TRBJ1-2 . . TRBV21-1 CASSKGIGGNGGYTF TGTGCCAGCAGCAAGGGAATTGGAGGGAACGGAGGCTACACCTTC
TRBJ1-4 . . TRBV5-5 CASRLPGRGHEKLFF TGTGCCAGCAGACTACCGGGCCGCGGCCATGAAAAACTGTTTTTT
TRBJ1-4 once . TRBV9 CASSVQPTNEKLFF TGTGCCAGCAGCGTACAGCCTACTAATGAAAAACTGTTTTTT
TRBJ2-5 . . TRBV19 CASKTHGQNYQETQYF TGTGCCAGTAAAACCCACGGACAGAACTACCAAGAGACCCAGTACTTC
TRBJ1-4 few . TRBV25-1 CASSEEGPAEKLFF TGTGCCAGCAGTGAAGAAGGGCCAGCCGAAAAACTGTTTTTT
TRBJ2-2 . TRBD2 TRBV5-5 CASSSRLAGGNTGELFF TGTGCCAGCAGCTCCCGACTAGCGGGAGGGAACACCGGGGAGCTGTTTTTT
TRBJ2-4 . TRBD1 TRBV2 CASSYRTGDGFKNIQYF TGTGCCAGCAGTTATCGCACAGGGGACGGGTTCAAAAACATTCAGTACTTC
TRBJ1-2 . . TRBV5-4 CASSAVIEGGGATF TGTGCCAGCAGCGCCGTCATTGAGGGAGGCGGGGCCACCTTC
TRBJ2-5 . . TRBV7-3 CASSPTAQETQYF TGTGCCAGCAGCCCGACAGCTCAAGAGACCCAGTACTTC
TRBJ2-1 . . TRBV7-2 CASSLADEQFF TGTGCCAGCAGCTTAGCGGATGAGCAGTTCTTC
TRBJ2-1 . . TRBV7-9 CASSLTDLYNEQFF TGTGCCAGCAGCTTAACGGACCTATACAATGAGCAGTTCTTC
TRBJ2-7 . . TRBV10-3 CAISGSQGYEQYF TGTGCCATCAGTGGGTCCCAGGGTTACGAGCAGTACTTC
TRBJ2-2 . . TRBV18 CASSAGARRTGELFF TGTGCCAGCTCAGCGGGGGCAAGGAGGACCGGGGAGCTGTTTTTT
TRBJ2-1 . . TRBV7-2 CASSSGGDLEQFF TGTGCCAGCAGCTCAGGAGGTGATTTGGAGCAGTTCTTC
TRBJ2-3 . TRBD2 TRBV19 CASSSSGGTDTQYF TGTGCCAGTAGTTCTAGCGGGGGCACAGATACGCAGTATTTT
TRBJ1-1 . . TRBV18 CASSPSGGTEAFF TGTGCCAGCTCACCATCGGGGGGCACTGAAGCTTTCTTT
TRBJ2-7 few TRBD1 TRBV6-5 CASSLQGPHEQYF TGTGCCAGCAGTTTACAGGGGCCCCACGAGCAGTACTTC
TRBJ1-2 . . TRBV19 CASSIDEVGQRSNYGYTF TGTGCCAGTAGTATAGATGAAGTTGGACAGCGGTCTAACTATGGCTACACCTTC
TRBJ1-6 . . TRBV9 CASSAYYINSPLHF TGTGCCAGCAGCGCCTACTACATAAATTCACCCCTCCACTTT
TRBJ1-3 once . TRBV30 CAWSRRGPGNTIYF TGTGCCTGGAGTAGGAGGGGACCTGGAAACACCATATATTTT
TRBJ2-6 . . TRBV2 CASSRRQGGANVLTF TGTGCCAGCAGTCGCAGGCAGGGTGGGGCCAACGTCCTGACTTTC
TRBJ2-3 . . TRBV9 CASTKRGGSTDTQYF TGTGCCAGCACCAAGAGAGGAGGGAGCACAGATACGCAGTATTTT
TRBJ1-3 . . TRBV7-2 CASSFGSGNTIYF TGTGCCAGCAGCTTCGGCTCTGGAAACACCATATATTTT
TRBJ2-7 . TRBD1 TRBV6-6 CASSRSGQGAYEQYF TGTGCCAGCAGTCGCTCGGGACAGGGGGCCTACGAGCAGTACTTC
TRBJ2-7 . . TRBV4-1 CASSQEEAPAGEQYF TGCGCCAGCAGCCAAGAGGAGGCCCCCGCAGGGGAGCAGTACTTC
TRBJ1-2 . TRBD1 TRBV28 CASRDGGTGWDGYTF TGTGCCAGCAGGGACGGCGGGACAGGATGGGATGGCTACACCTTC
TRBJ2-1 . TRBD2 TRBV7-3 CASSLGLVGNEQFF TGTGCCAGCAGCTTAGGACTAGTTGGCAATGAGCAGTTCTTC
TRBJ2-2 . TRBD2 TRBV7-8 CASSLGAGGPFTGELFF TGTGCCAGCAGCTTAGGTGCGGGAGGGCCATTCACCGGGGAGCTGTTTTTT
TRBJ1-6 . TRBD1 TRBV7-2 CASSLGSGGYHSPLHF TGTGCCAGCAGCTTAGGGTCAGGGGGCTACCATTCACCCCTCCACTTT
TRBJ1-5 . . TRBV7-5 CARSLGLSKRRPTGSNQPQHF TGTGCCAGAAGCTTAGGATTAAGTAAACGTCGACCGACAGGTAGCAATCAGCCCCAGCATTTT
TRBJ2-1 . . TRBV6-1 CASGPRGNEQFF TGTGCCAGCGGACCGAGGGGAAATGAGCAGTTCTTC
TRBJ1-6 few . TRBV12-1 CASSFAGSSKSLHF TGTGCCAGCAGCTTTGCAGGGTCTAGTAAGTCCCTCCACTTT
TRBJ2-7 . TRBD1 TRBV27 CASKGVGTGGSEQYF TGTGCCAGCAAAGGAGTCGGGACAGGGGGCAGCGAGCAGTACTTC
TRBJ2-2 . . TRBV6-5 CASSYLSTGELFF TGTGCCAGCAGTTACCTCAGTACCGGGGAGCTGTTTTTT
TRBJ2-2 . TRBD2 TRBV10-3 CASRLAGANTGELFF TGTGCCAGCCGACTAGCGGGTGCGAACACCGGGGAGCTGTTTTTT
TRBJ2-4 . . TRBV21-1 CASSKEGGRLAKNIQYF TGTGCCAGCAGCAAAGAGGGGGGAAGGCTAGCCAAAAACATTCAGTACTTC
TRBJ1-1 few . TRBV2 CASSKMNTEAFF TGTGCCAGCAGTAAAATGAACACTGAAGCTTTCTTT
TRBJ2-4 . TRBD1 TRBV7-9 CASSPPGQGNIQYF TGTGCCAGCAGCCCTCCGGGACAGGGGAACATTCAGTACTTC